This T cell receptor beta chain was sequenced in a study of cytomegalovirus exposure and HLA in healthy donors (dated by TCRdb to the late 2010s). In the study overall: An earlier analysis of some 500 of the donors reported more than 250 Gb of sequence data and 117 million unique TCR beta sequences from 150 million to 200 million T cells. Across some 400 genotyped donors of the cohort, an average of roughly 250,000 unique TCR beta nucleotide sequences per donor were sequenced, and approximately 17% of those sequences were non-productive. In the later analysis, no new phenotypic data were used to find candidate immune exposures; instead, reliance was placed on TCR beta sequences and their occurrence across donors. Besides the first cohort of 666 subjects, a separate validation cohort made up of 120 different subjects was used. Of the approximately 400 genotyped donors, approximately 83% fell in the genetic ancestry cluster associated with self-reported Caucasian donors. The study was designed to test whether signatures of past pathogen exposure could be identified by cataloging public T cell receptors. Both class I and class II loci were covered by HLA typing, at four-digit resolution. Approximately 310 gigabases of sequencing data and 70 million to 95 million unique TCR sequences made up an early release that covered roughly 670 HLA-typed donors. The study combined high-throughput TCR immunosequencing, statistical association of individual TCRs with disease status, and machine learning to predict cytomegalovirus infection status. To study patterns of TCR occurrence, a later analysis re-analyzed previously published TCR beta repertoires from 500 to 850 donors and added high-resolution HLA genotyping. Because of strong linkage in the cohort, roughly five DR-DQ haplotypes were treated as single units for association and clustering. The number of donors typed differed by locus, with about 629-640 for A, B, C, DRB1 and DQB1, over 500 for DQA1, 600 to 610 for DPA1, and approximately 470 for DPB1. Every repertoire in the discovery cohort had been generated on one and the same sequencing platform. In a later genetic analysis, genome-wide SNP genotypes for 398 of the 666 donors were used, and that subset was treated as a discovery cohort. Donor age, sex, ethnicity and CMV serostatus were compiled together with the repertoire data. The T cell repertoires of under 750 subjects were profiled by immunosequencing and related to cytomegalovirus serostatus. To decide whether each TCR beta V gene segment behaved as functional or pseudogenic, an earlier analysis of fewer than 750 of the donors relied on high-throughput TCR beta sequencing. On the study overall, not on this receptor specifically: A later analysis found that HLA-associated TCR beta chains were more clonally expanded and had lower generation probabilities than equally common non-associated chains. Most TCR sequences were seen in very few donors, while some public TCRs were found in many individuals. A later genetic analysis associated a missense DCLRE1C variant with V-gene and J-gene trimming of TCR beta chains, and an independent cohort replicated the association. The classifier was reported to diagnose cytomegalovirus status with high specificity and sensitivity in both the original and validation cohorts. The study gave a list of 150 to 200 TCR beta chains associated with cytomegalovirus. Three of the identified cytomegalovirus-associated TCR beta chains were confirmed in vitro to be specific for cytomegalovirus antigens. Only TCR beta chains were sequenced in this cohort, and the absence of alpha or paired-chain data limited detectable features. Specific HLA alleles were associated with 15,000 to 20,000 TCR beta sequences at a false discovery rate of 0.05 in a later analysis. In a later analysis, most CMV-associated TCR beta chains were found to appear HLA-restricted, with HLA associations seemingly driven largely by CMV exposure. According to the authors, the approach could potentially be generalized to other disease states and immunological phenotypes. The sequencing pipeline was judged likely to have produced a cluster of highly shared sequence variants as a technical artifact. The only immune exposure information available for the cohort was CMV serostatus. Because counts were too low, 15 or so rarely observed V segments, including chromosome 9 orphons, were excluded from the earlier analysis of about 500 of the donors. According to a later genetic analysis, donors in an Asian-associated ancestry cluster had fewer N-insertions in productive TCRs than the approximately 630-donor mean. Strong co-occurrence of HLA alleles, especially DR and DQ, made assigning TCR associations to individual alleles difficult. The 87-base-pair reads could not distinguish some IMGT-functional V segments, including TRBV6-2 and TRBV6-3, so those segments were excluded. According to a later analysis, parvovirus B19, influenza, CMV and Epstein-Barr virus appeared linked to several top co-occurrence clusters. In a later analysis, the rate of TCR association differed among HLA loci, with DRB1 alleles having the most associated TCRs and HLA-C alleles having the fewest. The presence/absence analyses assumed that sequencing depth was roughly uniform across donors, and that assumption may not be true. A further reported finding was that TCR beta sequences accurately predicted the HLA-A and HLA-B alleles for most subjects in the first cohort. Correlated functional status among segregating V segments might reflect linkage disequilibrium, but an unknown experimental factor could not be ruled out. HLA typing was unavailable for some donors at each locus, so association tests used only the typed subset. In an earlier analysis of fewer than 750 of the donors, most TCR beta V segments were observed in productive rearrangements about 90% or about 30% of the time, broadly matching IMGT annotations.

Details on this clone: Its recognized antigen is unknown. The input lacks base qualities; no much larger clone sits a single base away.

The cohort consisted of some 670 healthy bone marrow donors. Cohort members were all nominally healthy when sampled, although unrecorded immune exposures were likely present. The donor was CMV seropositive and belonged to the group of more than 250 seropositive cohort members. A peripheral blood sample was collected from each donor, and TCR beta sequencing was performed on peripheral blood mononuclear cells. Genomic DNA extraction from the blood cell samples was performed with the Qiagen DNeasy Blood Extraction Kit. CDR1 and CDR2 are drawn from the germline V gene: MNHEY, SVGAGI. The germline ends are 9 bases apart after V is trimmed by 2 bases and J by 2 bases. From its cysteine to its phenylalanine, the CDR3 spans 14 amino acids. The only DNA kept is the CDR3, 42 bases in frame from the first base. The library was generated by the immunoSEQ multiplex PCR assay. A mixture of 60 forward primers for TCR Vbeta segments and 13 reverse primers for TCR Jbeta segments was used in the multiplex PCR. Amplification of the CDR3 region of rearranged TCR beta genes was performed with a multiplex PCR assay on genomic DNA. The Illumina HiSeq System was used to sequence the amplified TCR beta libraries as 87-base-pair reads. As for how the authors treated the data: A later analysis tallied tens of millions of unique TCR beta chains across the 666 repertoires, and 10 million to 11 million of those chains were shared by two or more donors. Raw reads were error-corrected and collapsed into unique sequences by a nearest-neighbor algorithm in which closely related sequences were merged to remove PCR and sequencing errors. Alignment of CDR3 sequences to IMGT reference sequences was used to assign V, D and J gene segments. Each retained sequence needed at least a six-nucleotide match to both a V gene segment and a J gene segment. A rearrangement was called productive if the CDR3 had no stop codons and remained in frame with V and J, and every other rearrangement was called non-productive. CDR3 was defined according to IMGT convention as the region running from the second conserved V-encoded cysteine to the conserved J-encoded phenylalanine. The earlier analysis of around 640 of the donors excluded sequences that lacked an unambiguous match to a single V gene segment. In an earlier analysis of approximately 590 of the donors, V segments were called functional above 56.7% productive rearrangements and were called segregating when the between-donor standard deviation exceeded 5%. A statistical classification framework was built for diagnosing cytomegalovirus status from the catalog of TCR beta chain sequences. In a later analysis, V and J genes were assigned by comparing TCR nucleotide sequences against IMGT/GENE-DB human TR gene sequences. A later analysis assigned CDR3 sequences and most-parsimonious VDJ recombination scenarios with the TCRdist pipeline. In a later analysis, each TCR beta chain was defined by its CDR3 amino acid sequence together with its V-gene family, and reads without a unique V-gene family were excluded. A later analysis removed several hundred highly shared, low-generation-probability nucleotide sequences to deal with suspected cross-contamination and a sequencing artifact. In a later analysis, a clonal expansion index for each public chain was calculated from normalized within-repertoire ranks of inferred template counts. Generation probabilities in a later analysis came from a VDJ recombination model fitted to out-of-frame rearrangements, and those results were checked against IGoR. In a later analysis, TCR-TCR, TCR-HLA and TCR-CMV co-occurrence was scored with hypergeometric tests, and a repertoire-size bias correction was applied to TCR pairs. To estimate false discovery rates, a later analysis permuted the HLA or CMV assignments 20 times. A later analysis grouped co-occurring TCRs with DBSCAN, adding TCRdist sequence similarity when clustering within HLA-allele-positive subsets. Co-occurrence clustering excluded repertoires with fewer than 30,000 or more than 120,000 public chains, plus five with anomalous nucleotide sharing. TCRdb obtained this table from immuneACCESS and retained in-frame rearrangements with V and J assigned. These tables miss some clones; where compared with another copy, unresolved V genes account for less than half of the shortfall, and the remainder is unexplained. D and trimming come from the DNA, and the V and J calls and clone size come from that table. The sample includes about 160,000 clones, with nearly 80% observed a single time. 9.7% of the sample rests with the top ten.

The chain joins TRBV6-5 to TRBJ1-1; no D gene is confidently identified. Sequencing was done on a sample of PBMCs. The origin of this receptor is a man aged 18 to 35 in good health and CMV-seropositive. The DNA is TGTGCCAGCAGTTACCGGCTAGCAAACACTGAAGCTTTCTTT. Translated, it reads CASSYRLANTEAFF.